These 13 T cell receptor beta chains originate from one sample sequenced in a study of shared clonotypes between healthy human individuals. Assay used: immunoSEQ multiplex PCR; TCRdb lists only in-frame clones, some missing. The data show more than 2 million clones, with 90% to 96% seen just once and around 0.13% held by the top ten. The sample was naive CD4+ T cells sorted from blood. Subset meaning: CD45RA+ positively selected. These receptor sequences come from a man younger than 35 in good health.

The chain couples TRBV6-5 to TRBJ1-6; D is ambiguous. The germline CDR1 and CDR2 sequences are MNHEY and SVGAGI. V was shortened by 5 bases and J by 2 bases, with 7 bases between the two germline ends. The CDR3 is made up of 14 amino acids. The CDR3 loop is CASSRVTYNSPLHF. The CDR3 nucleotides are TGTGCCAGCAGTCGAGTAACCTATAATTCACCCCTCCACTTT.

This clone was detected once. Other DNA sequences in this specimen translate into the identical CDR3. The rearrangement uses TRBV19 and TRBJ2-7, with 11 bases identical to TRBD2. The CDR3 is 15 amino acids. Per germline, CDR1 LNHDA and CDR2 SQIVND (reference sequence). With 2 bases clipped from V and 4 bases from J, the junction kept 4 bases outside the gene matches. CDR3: CASSITSGSSYEQYF. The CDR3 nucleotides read TGTGCCAGTAGTATAACTAGCGGGAGTTCATACGAGCAGTACTTC.

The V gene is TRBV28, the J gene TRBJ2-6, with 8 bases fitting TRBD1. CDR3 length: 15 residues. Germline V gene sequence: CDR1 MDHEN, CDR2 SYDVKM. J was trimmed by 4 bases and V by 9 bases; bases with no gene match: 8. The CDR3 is CASRQGTTGANVLTF. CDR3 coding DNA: TGTGCCAGTCGACAGGGGACGACAGGGGCCAACGTCCTGACTTTC.

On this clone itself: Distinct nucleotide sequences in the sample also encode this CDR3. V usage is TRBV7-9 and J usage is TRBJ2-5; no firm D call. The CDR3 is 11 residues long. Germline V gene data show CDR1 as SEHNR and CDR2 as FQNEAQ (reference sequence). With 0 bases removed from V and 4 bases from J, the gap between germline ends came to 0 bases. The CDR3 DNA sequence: TGTGCCAGCAGCTTAGCAGAGACCCAGTACTTC. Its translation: CASSLAETQYF. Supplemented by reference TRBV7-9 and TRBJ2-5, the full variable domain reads DTGVSQNPRHKITKRGQNVTFRCDPISEHNRLYWYRQTLGQGPEFLTYFQNEAQLEKSRLLSDRFSAERPKGSFSTLEIQRTEQGDSAMYLCASSLAETQYFGPGTRLLVL.

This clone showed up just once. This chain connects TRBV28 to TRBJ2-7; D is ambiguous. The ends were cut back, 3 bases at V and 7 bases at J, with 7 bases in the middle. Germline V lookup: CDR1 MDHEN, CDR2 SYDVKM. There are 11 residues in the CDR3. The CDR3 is CASSFNREQYF. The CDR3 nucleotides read TGTGCCAGCAGTTTTAATAGGGAGCAGTACTTC.

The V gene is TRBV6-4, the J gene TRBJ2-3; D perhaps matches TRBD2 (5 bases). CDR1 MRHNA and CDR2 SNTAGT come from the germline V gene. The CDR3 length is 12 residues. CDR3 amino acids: CAMALVSDTQYF. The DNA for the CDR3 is TGTGCTATGGCACTAGTCTCAGATACGCAGTATTTT.

The CDR3 protein is CASSRETSGKSNIQYF. CDR3 DNA sequence: TGTGCCAGCAGTAGGGAGACTAGCGGGAAGTCGAACATTCAGTACTTC. The chain is built from TRBV6-6 and TRBJ2-4; TRBD2 matches at 11 bases. Germline CDR1 reads MNHNY; CDR2 reads SVGAGI (reference sequence). With V trimmed by 5 bases and J by 7 bases, 10 bases remained unmatched. CDR3 length: 16 residues.

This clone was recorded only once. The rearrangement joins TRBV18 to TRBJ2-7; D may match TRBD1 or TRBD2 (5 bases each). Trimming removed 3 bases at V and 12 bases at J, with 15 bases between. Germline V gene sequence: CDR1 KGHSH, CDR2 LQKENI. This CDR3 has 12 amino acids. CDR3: CASSPLSGTAYF. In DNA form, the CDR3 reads TGTGCCAGCTCACCGCTCTCCGGGACGGCGTACTTC.

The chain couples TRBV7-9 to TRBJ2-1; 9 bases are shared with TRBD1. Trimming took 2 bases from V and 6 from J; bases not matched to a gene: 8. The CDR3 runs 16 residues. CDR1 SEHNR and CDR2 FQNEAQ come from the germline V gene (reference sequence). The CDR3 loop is CASSLSPGTGFNEQFF. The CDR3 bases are TGTGCCAGCAGCTTAAGTCCCGGGACAGGGTTCAATGAGCAGTTCTTC. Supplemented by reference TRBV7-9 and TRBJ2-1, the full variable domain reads DTGVSQNPRHKITKRGQNVTFRCDPISEHNRLYWYRQTLGQGPEFLTYFQNEAQLEKSRLLSDRFSAERPKGSFSTLEIQRTEQGDSAMYLCASSLSPGTGFNEQFFGPGTRLTVL.

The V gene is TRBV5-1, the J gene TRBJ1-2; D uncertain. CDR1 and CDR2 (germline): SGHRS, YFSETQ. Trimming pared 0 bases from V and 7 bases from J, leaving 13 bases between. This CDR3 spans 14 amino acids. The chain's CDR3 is CASSLVAETLGYTF. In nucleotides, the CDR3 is TGCGCCAGCAGCTTGGTGGCAGAAACGCTTGGCTACACCTTC.

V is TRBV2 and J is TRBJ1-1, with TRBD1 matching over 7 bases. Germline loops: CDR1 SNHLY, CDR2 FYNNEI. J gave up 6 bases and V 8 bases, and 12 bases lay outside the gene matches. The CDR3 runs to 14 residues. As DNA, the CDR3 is TGTGCCAGCCGAATGACAGGGTCGAGAGCTGAAGCTTTCTTT. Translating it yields CASRMTGSRAEAFF.

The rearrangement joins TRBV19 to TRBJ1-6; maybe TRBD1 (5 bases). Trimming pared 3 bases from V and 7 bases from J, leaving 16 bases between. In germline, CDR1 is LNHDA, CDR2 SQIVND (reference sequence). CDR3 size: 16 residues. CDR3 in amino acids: CASSIRGYDQNSPLHF. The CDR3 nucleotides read TGTGCCAGTAGTATTAGGGGCTACGACCAAAATTCACCCCTCCACTTT.

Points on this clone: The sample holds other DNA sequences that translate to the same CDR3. Here the CDR3 reads CASSLYVNTEAFF. The CDR3 bases are TGCGCCAGCAGCCTCTATGTGAACACTGAAGCTTTCTTT. The chain recombines TRBV5-1 with TRBJ1-1, with D unresolved. The CDR3 totals 13 residues. CDR1 and CDR2 from the germline V gene are SGHRS and YFSETQ. V lost 4 bases to trimming and J lost 0 bases, with 7 bases between them. Together with reference TRBV5-1 and TRBJ1-1, the CDR3 gives the full variable domain: KAGVTQTPRYLIKTRGQQVTLSCSPISGHRSVSWYQQTPGQGLQFLFEYFSETQRNKGNFPGRFSGRQFSNSRSEMNVSTLELGDSALYLCASSLYVNTEAFFGQGTRLTVV.